Reported below is one T cell receptor (beta chain). Its antigen is not identified. The source of the sample is a study of beta chain features in type 1 diabetes. The study, taken as a whole, reports: A moderate, significant TCRB CDR3 shortening appeared in type 1 diabetes across four CD4+ subsets. Among patients, naive, central memory and Treg TCRB repertoires appeared more similar than among healthy donors.

Of the isolated RNA, all was reverse transcribed, and so the sequenced material was expressed TCRB transcripts. This table comes from immunoSEQ multiplex PCR, and its TCRdb copy is limited to in-frame clones, with some not included. Found here are fewer than 350,000 clones, about 15% of them singletons; the top ten hold less than 0.02%. This CDR3 region has 14 residues. The germline V gene has CDR1 SGHNT and CDR2 YYREEE (reference sequence). Trimming took 2 bases from V and 2 from J, leaving 10 bases between them. Sequenced sample: naive CD4+ T cells from blood. The receptor's source is a man between 18 and 29 years old with type 1 diabetes. The chain combines TRBV5-4 with TRBJ2-5; weak D call: TRBD2 (5 bases). DNA of the CDR3: TGTGCCAGCAGCTTCGGGGTCGATCAAGAGACCCAGTACTTC. Its translation: CASSFGVDQETQYF.